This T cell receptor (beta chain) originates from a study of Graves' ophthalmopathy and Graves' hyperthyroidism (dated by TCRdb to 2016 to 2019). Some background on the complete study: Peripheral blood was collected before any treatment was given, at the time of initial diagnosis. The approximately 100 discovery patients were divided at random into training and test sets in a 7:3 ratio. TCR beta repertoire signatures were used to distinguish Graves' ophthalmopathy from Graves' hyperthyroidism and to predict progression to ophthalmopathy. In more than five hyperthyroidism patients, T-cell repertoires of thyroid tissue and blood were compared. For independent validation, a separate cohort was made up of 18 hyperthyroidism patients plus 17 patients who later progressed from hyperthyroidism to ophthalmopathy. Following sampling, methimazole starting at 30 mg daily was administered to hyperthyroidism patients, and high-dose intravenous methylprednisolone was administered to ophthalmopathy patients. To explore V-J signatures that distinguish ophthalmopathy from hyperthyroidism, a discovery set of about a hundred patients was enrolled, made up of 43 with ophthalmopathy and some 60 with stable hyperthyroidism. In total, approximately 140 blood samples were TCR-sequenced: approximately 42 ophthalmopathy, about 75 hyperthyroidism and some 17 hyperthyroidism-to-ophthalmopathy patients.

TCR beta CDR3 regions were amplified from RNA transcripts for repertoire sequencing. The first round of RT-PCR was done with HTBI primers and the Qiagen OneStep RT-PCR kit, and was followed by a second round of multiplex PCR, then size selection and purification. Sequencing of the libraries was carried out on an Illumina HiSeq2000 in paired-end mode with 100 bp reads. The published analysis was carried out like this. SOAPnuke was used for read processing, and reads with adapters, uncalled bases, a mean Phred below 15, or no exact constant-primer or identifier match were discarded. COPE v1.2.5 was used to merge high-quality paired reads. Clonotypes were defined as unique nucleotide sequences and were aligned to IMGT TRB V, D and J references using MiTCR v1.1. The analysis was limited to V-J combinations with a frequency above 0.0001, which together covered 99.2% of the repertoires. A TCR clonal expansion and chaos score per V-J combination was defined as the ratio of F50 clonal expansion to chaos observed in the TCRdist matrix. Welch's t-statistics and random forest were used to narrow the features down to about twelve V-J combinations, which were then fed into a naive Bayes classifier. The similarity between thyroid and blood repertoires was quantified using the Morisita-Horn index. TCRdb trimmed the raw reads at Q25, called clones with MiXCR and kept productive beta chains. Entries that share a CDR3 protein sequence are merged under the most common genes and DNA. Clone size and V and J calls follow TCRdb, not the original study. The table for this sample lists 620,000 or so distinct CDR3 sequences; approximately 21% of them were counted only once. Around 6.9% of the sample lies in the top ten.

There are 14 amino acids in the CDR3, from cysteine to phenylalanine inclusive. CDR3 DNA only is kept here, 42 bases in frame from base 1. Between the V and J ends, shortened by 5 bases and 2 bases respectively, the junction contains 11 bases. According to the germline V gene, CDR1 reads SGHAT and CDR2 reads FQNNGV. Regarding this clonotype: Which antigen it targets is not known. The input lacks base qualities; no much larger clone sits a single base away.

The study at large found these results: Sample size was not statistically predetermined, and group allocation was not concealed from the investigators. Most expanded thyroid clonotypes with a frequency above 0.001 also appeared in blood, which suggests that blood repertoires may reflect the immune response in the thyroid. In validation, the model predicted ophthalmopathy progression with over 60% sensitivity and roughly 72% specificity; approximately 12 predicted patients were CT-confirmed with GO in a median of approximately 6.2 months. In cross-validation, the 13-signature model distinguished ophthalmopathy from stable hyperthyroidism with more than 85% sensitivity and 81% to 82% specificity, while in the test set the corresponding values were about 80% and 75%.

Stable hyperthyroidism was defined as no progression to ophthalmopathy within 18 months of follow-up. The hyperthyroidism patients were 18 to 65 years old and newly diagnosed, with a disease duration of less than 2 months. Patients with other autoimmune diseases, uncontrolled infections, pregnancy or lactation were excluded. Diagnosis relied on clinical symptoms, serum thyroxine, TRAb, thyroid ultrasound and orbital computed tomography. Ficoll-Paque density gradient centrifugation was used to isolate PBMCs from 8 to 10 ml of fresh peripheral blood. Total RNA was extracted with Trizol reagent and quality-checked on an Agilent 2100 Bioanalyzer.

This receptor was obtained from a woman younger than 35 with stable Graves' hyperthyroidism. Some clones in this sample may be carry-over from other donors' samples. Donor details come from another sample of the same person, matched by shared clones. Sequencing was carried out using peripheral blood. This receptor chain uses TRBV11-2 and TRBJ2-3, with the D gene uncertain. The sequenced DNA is TGTGCCAGCAGCACCCCGGACGCCACAGATACGCAGTATTTT. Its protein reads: CASSTPDATDTQYF.